This note documents a single T cell receptor beta chain sequence. This sample was taken from a study of blood T cell repertoires in COVID-19. As for the study in general: COVID-19 samples collected from the United States, Italy and Spain covered acute and convalescent phases.

The authors' processing: Amplification of reference gene primers was used by the study to estimate nucleated cell counts. Measured with immunoSEQ multiplex PCR; TCRdb has only the in-frame clones, and not every one. The V and J calls and clone size are taken from that table; D and trimming were inferred from the DNA. This sample yields more than 200,000 clones, of which more than 80% are seen a single time; 2% to 3% belongs to the top ten. It was during active infection that Seattle patients were enrolled and then longitudinally followed. V gave up 2 bases and J gave up 3 bases, with 19 bases separating them. The CDR3 contains 18 residues. Germline V gene data show CDR1 as KGHDR and CDR2 as SFDVKD.

V and J are TRBV24-1 and TRBJ2-1, with a tentative D call TRBD1 (5 bases). Sequencing was done on a sample of peripheral blood. The sequence was obtained from a man aged 25 to 45 with COVID-19, enrolled during active disease. CDR3 sequence (DNA): TGTGCCACCAGTGATTCCGGAGTGCAGGGAACCTTCTACAATGAGCAGTTCTTC. Translated: CATSDSGVQGTFYNEQFF.